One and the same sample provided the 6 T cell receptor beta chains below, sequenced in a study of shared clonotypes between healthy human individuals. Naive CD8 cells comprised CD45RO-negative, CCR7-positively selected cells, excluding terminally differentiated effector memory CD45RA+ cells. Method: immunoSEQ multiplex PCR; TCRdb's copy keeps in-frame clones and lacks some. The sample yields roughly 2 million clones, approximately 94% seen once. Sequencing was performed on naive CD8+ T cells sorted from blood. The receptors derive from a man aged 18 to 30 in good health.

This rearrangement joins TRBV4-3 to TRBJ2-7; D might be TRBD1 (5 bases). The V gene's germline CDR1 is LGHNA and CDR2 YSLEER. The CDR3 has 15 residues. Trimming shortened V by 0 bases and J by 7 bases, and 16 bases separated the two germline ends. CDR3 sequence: CASSQDQGRVWEQYF. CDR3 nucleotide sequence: TGCGCCAGCAGCCAAGATCAGGGCAGGGTATGGGAGCAGTACTTC.

For the CDR3, the DNA is TGTGCCATCAGCGGACTAGCGGGAGGGAGCACAGATACGCAGTATTTT. Amino acids: CAISGLAGGSTDTQYF. V gene TRBV10-3 combines with J gene TRBJ2-3; 15 positions match TRBD2. V gave up 6 bases and J gave up 0 bases; unmatched junction bases: 1. CDR3 length equals 16 residues. Germline CDR1 reads ENHRY; CDR2 reads SYGVKD.

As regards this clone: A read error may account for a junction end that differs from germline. The CDR3 DNA sequence: TGTGCCAGCAGCGTAGGGACAGGGCCAGATACGCAGTATTTT. Translation gives CASSVGTGPDTQYF. This chain uses TRBV13 with TRBJ2-3; 9 nucleotides agree with TRBD1. This CDR3 spans 14 amino acids. CDR1 is PRHDT and CDR2 is FYEKMQ in the germline V gene (reference sequence). Full variable domain (remainder filled in from reference TRBV13 and TRBJ2-3): AAGVIQSPRHLIKEKRETATLKCYPIPRHDTVYWYQQGPGQDPQFLISFYEKMQSDKGSIPDRFSAQQFSDYHSELNMSSLELGDSALYFCASSVGTGPDTQYFGPGTRLTVL.

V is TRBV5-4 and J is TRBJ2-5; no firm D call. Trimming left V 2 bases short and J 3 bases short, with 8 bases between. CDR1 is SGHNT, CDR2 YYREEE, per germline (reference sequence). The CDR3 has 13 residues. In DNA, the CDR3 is TGTGCCAGCAGCTTCTCACTCGAAGAGACCCAGTACTTC. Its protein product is CASSFSLEETQYF.

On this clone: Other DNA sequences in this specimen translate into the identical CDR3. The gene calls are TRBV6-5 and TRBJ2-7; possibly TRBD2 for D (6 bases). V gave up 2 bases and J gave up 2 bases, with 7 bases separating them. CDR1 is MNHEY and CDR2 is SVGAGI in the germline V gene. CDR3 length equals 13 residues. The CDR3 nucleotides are TGTGCCAGCAGTTACGCGGGACCCTACGAGCAGTACTTC. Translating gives CASSYAGPYEQYF.

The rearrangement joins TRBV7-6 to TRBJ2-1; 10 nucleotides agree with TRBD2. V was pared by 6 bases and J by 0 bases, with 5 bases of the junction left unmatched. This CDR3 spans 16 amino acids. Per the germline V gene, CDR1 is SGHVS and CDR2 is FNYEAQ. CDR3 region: CASSLAGAFSYNEQFF. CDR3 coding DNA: TGTGCCAGCAGTCTAGCGGGAGCCTTCTCCTACAATGAGCAGTTCTTC.